Below, 24 T cell receptor beta chains from the same sample are listed, as sequenced in a study of T cell responses to AZD1222 COVID-19 vaccine. Profiling relied on immunoSEQ multiplex PCR, and the TCRdb table lists in-frame clones only, not all of them. Here the sample spans 150,000 to 180,000 clones, 90% to 95% being singletons. Sequencing used peripheral blood, obtained 28 days after the second AZD1222 dose. These receptors all stem from an adult who received the AZD1222 COVID-19 vaccine.

This clone appeared a single time. The J gene is TRBJ1-1, the V gene TRBV11-2; D remains unclear. This CDR3 has 15 amino acids. The germline V gene has CDR1 SGHAT and CDR2 FQNNGV. With 1 base removed from V and 4 bases from J, the gap between germline ends came to 13 bases. The CDR3 loop reads CASSLVWAGGTEAFF. The CDR3 DNA sequence: TGTGCCAGCAGCTTAGTTTGGGCAGGCGGCACTGAAGCTTTCTTT.

The chain uses TRBV27 and TRBJ1-3; 10 positions match TRBD1. V lost 5 bases to trimming and J lost 4 bases; unmatched junction nucleotides: 8. Germline assignment: CDR1 MNHEY and CDR2 SMNVEV (reference sequence). The CDR3 has 16 residues. As DNA, the CDR3 is TGTGCCAGCAGTACCCACCGGACAGGGGGAGGAAACACCATATATTTT. Translation: CASSTHRTGGGNTIYF.

The gene calls are TRBV6-6 and TRBJ1-4, with 7 bases aligning to TRBD1. Germline lookup yields CDR1 MNHNY and CDR2 SVGAGI (reference sequence). J was trimmed by 3 bases and V by 2 bases; bases with no gene match: 3. The CDR3 extends over 15 amino acids. The chain's CDR3 is CASSYDGTANEKLFF. CDR3 nucleotides: TGTGCCAGCAGTTACGACGGGACAGCTAATGAAAAACTGTTTTTT.

The chain combines TRBV6-5 with TRBJ2-1, with TRBD2 matching over 10 bases. The CDR3 extends over 16 amino acids. Looked up from germline, CDR1 is MNHEY and CDR2 is SVGAGI. V shed 0 bases, J shed 2 bases, and the junction held 1 base outside the gene matches. The CDR3 DNA follows: TGTGCCAGCAGTTACTCGGGACTAGCGCCCTACAATGAGCAGTTCTTC. This sequence encodes CASSYSGLAPYNEQFF.

The chain recombines TRBV27 with TRBJ2-1, with TRBD1 matching over 9 bases. Germline V lookup: CDR1 MNHEY, CDR2 SMNVEV (reference sequence). The CDR3 consists of 15 residues. With 4 bases clipped from V and 3 bases from J, the junction kept 4 bases outside the gene matches. The CDR3 bases are TGTGCCAGCAGTTCATTGACAGGGGGCTACAATGAGCAGTTCTTC. Encoded protein: CASSSLTGGYNEQFF.

This chain connects TRBV2 to TRBJ2-1; 9 nucleotides line up with TRBD2. The CDR3 extends over 13 amino acids. After removal of 7 bases from V and 9 bases from J, the junction contained 7 bases not matched to a gene. Looked up from germline, CDR1 is SNHLY and CDR2 is FYNNEI. The CDR3 DNA follows: TGTGCCAGCAAGCCAGCGGGAGGCGCTGAGCAGTTCTTC. It encodes CASKPAGGAEQFF. The full variable domain, rest sourced from reference TRBV2 and TRBJ2-1, is EPEVTQTPSHQVTQMGQEVILRCVPISNHLYFYWYRQILGQKVEFLVSFYNNEISEKSEIFDDQFSVERPDGSNFTLKIRSTKLEDSAMYFCASKPAGGAEQFFGPGTRLTVL.

This clone was seen once. The chain recombines TRBV5-6 with TRBJ2-2; D is uncertain. The CDR3 is made up of 14 amino acids. CDR1 and CDR2 from the germline V gene are SGHDT and YYEEEE. With 0 bases removed from V and 8 bases from J, the gap between germline ends came to 11 bases. The CDR3 region has the DNA TGTGCCAGCAGCTTGGCACCGGGCCGAGGGGAGCTGTTTTTT. Translating gives CASSLAPGRGELFF.

This chain links TRBV4-1 with TRBJ1-6; the D gene is possibly TRBD1 (5 bases). Germline loops: CDR1 MGHRA, CDR2 YSYEKL. The V gene lost 0 bases and the J gene lost 17 bases, with 17 bases spanning the gap. The CDR3 is made up of 14 amino acids. The CDR3 spells CASSQEGSGWGIHF. CDR3 coding DNA: TGCGCCAGCAGCCAAGAAGGCTCCGGGTGGGGGATCCACTTT.

The chain carries TRBV30 and TRBJ1-1; 7 bases fit TRBD1. CDR1 and CDR2 from the germline V gene are GTSNPN and SVGIG (reference sequence). The CDR3 length is 15 residues. V dropped 3 bases and J dropped 1; count of bases not matched to a gene: 8. The CDR3 protein is CAWSLPDRPNTEAFF. The CDR3 DNA sequence: TGTGCCTGGAGCCTACCGGACAGGCCGAACACTGAAGCTTTCTTT.

This clone was observed a handful of times. The same CDR3 is also encoded by other DNA sequences in this sample. V usage is TRBV19 and J usage is TRBJ1-5; 7 positions match TRBD1. This CDR3 is built from 15 residues. Germline V gives CDR1 LNHDA, CDR2 SQIVND (reference sequence). Trimming took 1 base from V and 5 from J; bases not matched to a gene: 5. CDR3 sequence (DNA): TGTGCCAGTAGTATAGCGGCAGGGGGACATCAGCCCCAGCATTTT. Protein sequence: CASSIAAGGHQPQHF.

The rearrangement links TRBV6-6 to TRBJ2-1; TRBD1 matches at 7 bases. The CDR3 consists of 16 residues. Germline loops: CDR1 MNHNY, CDR2 SVGAGI (reference sequence). J lost 4 bases, V lost 2 bases, and 8 bases had no gene match. The CDR3 protein is CASSYHYRQGYNEQFF. CDR3 bases: TGTGCCAGCAGTTACCATTACCGACAGGGTTACAATGAGCAGTTCTTC.

Points on this clone: A read error may account for a junction end that differs from germline. The chain uses TRBV12-3 or TRBV12-4 and TRBJ2-3, with 9 nucleotides matching TRBD2. This CDR3 is built from 13 residues. The DNA of the CDR3 is TGTGCCAGCAGCGGGACTAGCACAAATACGCAGTATTTT. Its translation: CASSGTSTNTQYF.

This clone was counted a few times. The V call is TRBV7-8, the J call TRBJ1-1; TRBD1 might be the D (6 bases). The germline V gene has CDR1 SGHVS and CDR2 FQNEAQ. The CDR3 spans 15 residues. V gave up 5 bases and J gave up 3 bases, with 16 bases separating them. The DNA for the CDR3 is TGTGCCAGCAGCCCAGCCCGACAGGCGGACACTGAAGCTTTCTTT. Its protein product is CASSPARQADTEAFF.

The chain employs TRBV19 and TRBJ1-1; D not certain. V dropped 7 bases and J dropped 8 bases, with 23 bases sitting between them. The CDR3 sequence is 15 residues long. Germline CDR1 LNHDA, CDR2 SQIVND (reference sequence). The CDR3 here is CASTIGPAGPDEAFF. Written as DNA, the CDR3 is TGTGCCAGTACCATAGGCCCAGCAGGACCGGACGAAGCTTTCTTT.

The CDR3 sequence: CASSYRGRLEQYF. The CDR3, as DNA: TGTGCCAGCAGTTACCGCGGGAGGCTTGAGCAGTACTTC. This sequence joins TRBV6-5 and TRBJ2-7, with 8 bases aligning to TRBD2. The CDR3 is 13 residues long. J gave up 7 bases and V 2 bases, and 4 bases lay outside the gene matches. From germline, CDR1 is MNHEY and CDR2 SVGAGI.

The chain carries TRBV6-5 and TRBJ1-5; 9 nucleotides agree with TRBD1. The CDR3 contains 15 residues. The ends lost 6 bases at V and 1 base at J; junction bases unmatched: 4. The germline V gene has CDR1 MNHEY and CDR2 SVGAGI. Here the CDR3 reads CASSRQGVSNQPQHF. The CDR3 DNA sequence: TGTGCCAGCAGCCGACAGGGGGTGAGCAATCAGCCCCAGCATTTT.

This clone has just one count. CDR3 sequence (DNA): TGTGCCAGCAGCTTAGATCCAGGTGAAAAACTGTTTTTT. This sequence encodes CASSLDPGEKLFF. The chain recombines TRBV11-2 with TRBJ1-4; D is ambiguous. CDR1 and CDR2 from the germline V gene are SGHAT and FQNNGV. The V and J ends lost 0 bases and 7 bases respectively, with 6 bases between them. CDR3 size: 13 residues. Full variable domain (missing parts from reference TRBV11-2 and TRBJ1-4): EAGVAQSPRYKIIEKRQSVAFWCNPISGHATLYWYQQILGQGPKLLIQFQNNGVVDDSQLPKDRFSAERLKGVDSTLKIQPAKLEDSAVYLCASSLDPGEKLFFGSGTQLSVL.

The rearrangement uses TRBV5-8 and TRBJ2-3, with D possibly TRBD2 on 5 matching bases. The CDR3 runs 13 residues. Trimming removed 2 bases from V and 6 bases from J, with 10 bases in between. Germline V gene lookup returns CDR1 SGHTS and CDR2 YDEGEE. DNA of the CDR3: TGTGCCAGCAGCTTCGGACTCGTGGATACGCAGTATTTT. It yields the protein CASSFGLVDTQYF.

The chain employs TRBV7-2 and TRBJ2-2; D could derive from TRBD1 or TRBD2 (5 bases each). This CDR3 has 15 residues. The ends were cut back, 0 bases at V and 4 bases at J, with 9 bases in the middle. Germline V gene data show CDR1 as SGHTA and CDR2 as FQGNSA. The CDR3 loop is CASSLAGATTGELFF. The CDR3 DNA is TGTGCCAGCAGCTTAGCCGGGGCGACCACCGGGGAGCTGTTTTTT.

The chain links TRBV2 to TRBJ2-1; 7 bases agree with TRBD2. CDR1 and CDR2 from the germline V gene are SNHLY and FYNNEI. V shed 8 bases and J 0 bases; nucleotides not matched to a gene: 7. This CDR3 has 15 residues. CDR3 in amino acids: CASFRGDSSYNEQFF. In nucleotides, the CDR3 is TGTGCCAGCTTTCGGGGGGATAGCTCCTACAATGAGCAGTTCTTC.

The V call is TRBV9, the J call TRBJ1-3, with 7 bases matching TRBD1. The V segment lost 1 base and the J segment 3 bases; nucleotides outside the gene matches: 10. Germline CDR1 is SGDLS and CDR2 is YYNGEE. The CDR3 loop spans 17 amino acids. CDR3 protein: CASSVPPGQPNGNTIYF. The CDR3 DNA reads TGTGCCAGCAGCGTACCACCGGGACAGCCAAATGGAAACACCATATATTTT.

This chain connects TRBV12-3 or TRBV12-4 to TRBJ1-1, with a possible D match to TRBD1 (6 bases). V lost 3 bases to trimming and J lost 4 bases, with 9 bases between them. The length of the CDR3 is 13 residues. The chain's CDR3 is CASSFRGITEAFF. CDR3 in DNA: TGTGCCAGCAGTTTCAGGGGAATCACTGAAGCTTTCTTT.

The chain combines TRBV5-1 with TRBJ2-5; no firm D call. The CDR3 totals 12 residues. V was trimmed by 3 bases and J by 2 bases, leaving 5 bases between them. From germline, CDR1 is SGHRS and CDR2 YFSETQ. CDR3 in DNA: TGCGCCAGCAGCTCATTACAAGAGACCCAGTACTTC. This translates into CASSSLQETQYF.

The chain joins TRBV5-8 to TRBJ2-7; 9 positions match TRBD1. The ends lost 5 bases at V and 1 base at J; junction bases unmatched: 7. Germline V gene lookup returns CDR1 SGHTS and CDR2 YDEGEE. The CDR3 spans 15 residues. CDR3 loop: CASRSPGQGSYEQYF. The CDR3 DNA is TGTGCCAGCAGGAGTCCGGGACAGGGATCCTACGAGCAGTACTTC.